A selection of T cell receptor beta chains follows, all from one sample in a study of T cell clonotyping in hematopoietic cell transplantation. This table comes from immunoSEQ multiplex PCR, and its TCRdb copy is limited to in-frame clones, with some not included. The sample yields 2,500 to 3,500 clones, 90% to 96% seen once. The material was peripheral blood mononuclear cells, obtained before stem cell transplant. These TCRs come from a woman between 50 and 59 years old with chronic myeloid leukemia. Some clones in this sample may be carry-over from other donors' samples. CDR3s include the opening cysteine and the closing phenylalanine or tryptophan. The D gene is left open where the match is weak. Size values are once, few and many counts, or a class for expanded clones, and some rows have none.

v_gene: TRBV2; abundance: .; d_gene: .; j_gene: TRBJ1-2; len: 14; CDR3nt: TGTGCCAGCAGTGTAGGGGTAGACTACGATAGCTACACCTTC; CDR3aa: CASSVGVDYDSYTF
v_gene: TRBV28; abundance: .; d_gene: TRBD1; j_gene: TRBJ1-4; len: 14; CDR3nt: TGTGCCAGCAGTCTGGGGGGACAGGGAGAAAAACTGTTTTTT; CDR3aa: CASSLGGQGEKLFF
v_gene: TRBV7-2; abundance: .; d_gene: TRBD2; j_gene: TRBJ2-5; len: 16; CDR3nt: TGTGCCAGCAGCTTAGCGCCGACTAGCAGTAGGGAGACCCAGTACTTC; CDR3aa: CASSLAPTSSRETQYF
v_gene: TRBV28; abundance: .; d_gene: .; j_gene: TRBJ1-3; len: 15; CDR3nt: TGTGCCAGCAGGGGGGATCTTCGCTCTGGAAACACCATATATTTT; CDR3aa: CASRGDLRSGNTIYF
v_gene: TRBV28; abundance: .; d_gene: .; j_gene: TRBJ2-6; len: 15; CDR3nt: TGTGCCAGCAGTGCCCCCAGGGGCGGGGCCAACGTCCTGACTTTC; CDR3aa: CASSAPRGGANVLTF
v_gene: TRBV13; abundance: .; d_gene: .; j_gene: TRBJ1-3; len: 13; CDR3nt: TGTGCCAGCAGCTCTCAATTAGGGGACACCATATATTTT; CDR3aa: CASSSQLGDTIYF
v_gene: TRBV9; abundance: .; d_gene: TRBD2; j_gene: TRBJ2-3; len: 15; CDR3nt: TGTGCCAGCAGCGTGGGCGGGAGGGCCCCAGATACGCAGTATTTT; CDR3aa: CASSVGGRAPDTQYF
v_gene: TRBV28; abundance: .; d_gene: .; j_gene: TRBJ1-1; len: 13; CDR3nt: TGTGCCAGCAGTTCAGGGATGAACACTGAAGCTTTCTTT; CDR3aa: CASSSGMNTEAFF
v_gene: TRBV18; abundance: .; d_gene: TRBD1; j_gene: TRBJ2-4; len: 16; CDR3nt: TGTGCCAGCTCACCACCCCCCTTTGGCAGGGGGAACATTCAGTACTTC; CDR3aa: CASSPPPFGRGNIQYF
v_gene: TRBV4-1; abundance: .; d_gene: TRBD2; j_gene: TRBJ2-3; len: 22; CDR3nt: TGCGCCAGCAGCCATAACATGCGTGGGACTAGCGGGAGATGGGGCGGCGCAGATACGCAGTATTTT; CDR3aa: CASSHNMRGTSGRWGGADTQYF
v_gene: TRBV25-1; abundance: .; d_gene: .; j_gene: TRBJ2-6; len: 15; CDR3nt: TGTGCCAGCAGTGAACGGACCTCTGGGGCCAACGTCCTGACTTTC; CDR3aa: CASSERTSGANVLTF
v_gene: TRBV18; abundance: .; d_gene: .; j_gene: TRBJ2-3; len: 15; CDR3nt: TGTGCCAGCTCACCCCCGGGACACCGCGCAGATACGCAGTATTTT; CDR3aa: CASSPPGHRADTQYF
v_gene: TRBV13; abundance: .; d_gene: .; j_gene: TRBJ2-7; len: 14; CDR3nt: TGTGCCAGCAGCTTAGACAGAGGGCCTTACGAGCAGTACTTC; CDR3aa: CASSLDRGPYEQYF
v_gene: TRBV28; abundance: .; d_gene: TRBD1; j_gene: TRBJ1-5; len: 15; CDR3nt: TGTGCCAGCAGCTCCACAGGGGCCGGCAATCAGCCCCAGCATTTT; CDR3aa: CASSSTGAGNQPQHF
v_gene: TRBV28; abundance: .; d_gene: .; j_gene: TRBJ1-2; len: 13; CDR3nt: TGTGCCAGCAGTTTACCTAATAACTATGGCTACACCTTC; CDR3aa: CASSLPNNYGYTF
v_gene: TRBV30; abundance: .; d_gene: TRBD1; j_gene: TRBJ1-1; len: 15; CDR3nt: TGTGCCTGGTTCTTATTTAGGGGGCGCAGGTCTGAAGCTTTCTTT; CDR3aa: CAWFLFRGRRSEAFF
v_gene: TRBV29-1; abundance: .; d_gene: .; j_gene: TRBJ2-1; len: 13; CDR3nt: TGCAGCGTTGTGTGGGTCCGTAACAATGAGCAGTTCTTC; CDR3aa: CSVVWVRNNEQFF
v_gene: TRBV9; abundance: .; d_gene: .; j_gene: TRBJ2-7; len: 15; CDR3nt: TGTGCCAGCAGCGTAGATGAGGGAACGACCTACGAGCAGTACTTC; CDR3aa: CASSVDEGTTYEQYF
v_gene: TRBV28; abundance: .; d_gene: TRBD2; j_gene: TRBJ2-1; len: 16; CDR3nt: TGTGCCGCCAACCCGACCGGGACTAGCGGCTACAATGAGCAGTTCTTC; CDR3aa: CAANPTGTSGYNEQFF
v_gene: TRBV7-2; abundance: .; d_gene: .; j_gene: TRBJ1-2; len: 15; CDR3nt: TGTGCCAGCAGCTTAGCGGTCACGCTTGGCTATGGCTACACCTTC; CDR3aa: CASSLAVTLGYGYTF
v_gene: TRBV9; abundance: once; d_gene: .; j_gene: TRBJ1-1; len: 15; CDR3nt: TGTGCCAGCAGCGTAGGTACCGGGGTTGGCACTGAAGCTTTCTTT; CDR3aa: CASSVGTGVGTEAFF
v_gene: TRBV2; abundance: .; d_gene: .; j_gene: TRBJ1-1; len: 13; CDR3nt: TGTGCCAGCAAGAGGGGATTGAACACTGAAGCTTTCTTT; CDR3aa: CASKRGLNTEAFF
v_gene: TRBV30; abundance: .; d_gene: .; j_gene: TRBJ1-6; len: 15; CDR3nt: TGTGCCTGGAGTACCCTCGGGGGGAGGAATTCACCCCTCCACTTT; CDR3aa: CAWSTLGGRNSPLHF
v_gene: TRBV5-1; abundance: .; d_gene: TRBD1; j_gene: TRBJ1-1; len: 16; CDR3nt: TGCGCCAGCAGCTTGGCCACAGGGGGCAGAGGAACTGAAGCTTTCTTT; CDR3aa: CASSLATGGRGTEAFF
v_gene: TRBV5-1; abundance: .; d_gene: .; j_gene: TRBJ1-2; len: 15; CDR3nt: TGCGCCAGCAGCACCTCCCTAGCGGGGGGCTATGGCTACACCTTC; CDR3aa: CASSTSLAGGYGYTF
v_gene: TRBV5-5; abundance: .; d_gene: TRBD1; j_gene: TRBJ1-1; len: 14; CDR3nt: TGTGCCAGCAGGTGGACAGGGGGCGGTACTGAAGCTTTCTTT; CDR3aa: CASRWTGGGTEAFF
v_gene: TRBV27; abundance: once; d_gene: TRBD1; j_gene: TRBJ1-2; len: 12; CDR3nt: TGTGCCAGCAGACAGGGGAGGGATGGCTACACCTTC; CDR3aa: CASRQGRDGYTF
v_gene: TRBV27; abundance: .; d_gene: TRBD2; j_gene: TRBJ2-3; len: 14; CDR3nt: TGTGCCAGCAGTTTAAGGCTAGCGGGAGATACGCAGTATTTT; CDR3aa: CASSLRLAGDTQYF
v_gene: TRBV5-1; abundance: once; d_gene: TRBD1; j_gene: TRBJ2-7; len: 16; CDR3nt: TGCGCCAGCAGCCACCGCTCGAGGACAGGGGACGGCGAGCAGTACTTC; CDR3aa: CASSHRSRTGDGEQYF
v_gene: TRBV7-3; abundance: once; d_gene: .; j_gene: TRBJ2-1; len: 15; CDR3nt: TGTGCCAGCAGCGGAGCCCTAAGCTCCTACAATGAGCAGTTCTTC; CDR3aa: CASSGALSSYNEQFF